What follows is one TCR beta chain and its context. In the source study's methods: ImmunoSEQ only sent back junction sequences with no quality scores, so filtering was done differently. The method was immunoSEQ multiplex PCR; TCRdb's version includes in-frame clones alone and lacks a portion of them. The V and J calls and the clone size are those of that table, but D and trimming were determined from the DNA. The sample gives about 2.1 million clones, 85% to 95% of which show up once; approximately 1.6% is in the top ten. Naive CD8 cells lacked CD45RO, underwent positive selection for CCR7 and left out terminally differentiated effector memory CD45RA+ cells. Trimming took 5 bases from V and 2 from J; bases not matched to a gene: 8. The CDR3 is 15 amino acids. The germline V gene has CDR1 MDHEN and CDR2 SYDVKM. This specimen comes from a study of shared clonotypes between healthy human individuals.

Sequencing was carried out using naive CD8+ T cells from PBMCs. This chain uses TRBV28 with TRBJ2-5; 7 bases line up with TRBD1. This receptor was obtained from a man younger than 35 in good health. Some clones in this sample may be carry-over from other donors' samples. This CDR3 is CASSAPGDRQETQYF. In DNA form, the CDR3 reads TGTGCCAGCAGTGCCCCCGGGGACAGACAAGAGACCCAGTACTTC.